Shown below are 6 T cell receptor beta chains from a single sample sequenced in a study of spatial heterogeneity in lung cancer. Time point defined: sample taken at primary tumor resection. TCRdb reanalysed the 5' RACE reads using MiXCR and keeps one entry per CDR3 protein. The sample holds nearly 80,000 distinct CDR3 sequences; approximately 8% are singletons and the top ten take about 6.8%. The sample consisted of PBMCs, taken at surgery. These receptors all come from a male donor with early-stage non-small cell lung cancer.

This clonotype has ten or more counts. In nucleotides, the CDR3 is TGTGCCAGCAGCCTCACGACAGGGGGCACTGAAGCTTTCTTT. It specifies CASSLTTGGTEAFF. The V gene is TRBV7-8, the J gene TRBJ1-1, with 9 bases lining up with TRBD1. V gave up 5 bases and J gave up 4 bases; unmatched junction bases: 5. The CDR3 spans 14 residues. Germline V lookup: CDR1 SGHVS, CDR2 FQNEAQ.

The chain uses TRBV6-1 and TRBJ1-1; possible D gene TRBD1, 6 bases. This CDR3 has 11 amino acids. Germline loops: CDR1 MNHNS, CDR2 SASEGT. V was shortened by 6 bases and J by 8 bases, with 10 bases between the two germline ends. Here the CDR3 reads CASRDSLEAFF. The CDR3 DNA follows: TGTGCCAGCAGGGACAGTTTGGAAGCTTTCTTT.

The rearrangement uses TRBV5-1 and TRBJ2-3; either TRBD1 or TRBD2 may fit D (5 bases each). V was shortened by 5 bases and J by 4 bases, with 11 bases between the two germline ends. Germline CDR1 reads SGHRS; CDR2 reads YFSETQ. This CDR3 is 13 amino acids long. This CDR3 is CASSSQGADTQYF. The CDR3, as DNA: TGCGCCAGCAGTTCCCAGGGAGCAGATACGCAGTATTTT.

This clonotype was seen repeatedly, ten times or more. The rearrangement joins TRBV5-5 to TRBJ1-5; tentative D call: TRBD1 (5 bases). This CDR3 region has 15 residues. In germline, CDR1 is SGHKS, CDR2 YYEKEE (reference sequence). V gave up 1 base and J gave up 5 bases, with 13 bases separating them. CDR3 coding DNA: TGTGCCAGCAGCTTGCTGACAGCGAGGGATCAGCCCCAGCATTTT. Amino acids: CASSLLTARDQPQHF.

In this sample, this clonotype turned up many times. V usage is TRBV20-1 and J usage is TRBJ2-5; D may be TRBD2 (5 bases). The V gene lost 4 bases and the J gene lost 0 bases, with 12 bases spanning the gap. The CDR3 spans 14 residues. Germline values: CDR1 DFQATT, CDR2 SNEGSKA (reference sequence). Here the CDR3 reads CSANQRRYQETQYF. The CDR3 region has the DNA TGCAGTGCTAACCAGCGGAGGTACCAAGAGACCCAGTACTTC.

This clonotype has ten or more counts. The CDR3 region has the DNA TGTGCCAGCAGCCTTGGGGCGCGCACAGATACGCAGTATTTT. This encodes CASSLGARTDTQYF. This chain joins TRBV11-1 and TRBJ2-3; D may be TRBD1 (5 bases). The CDR3 totals 14 residues. Germline V CDR1 and CDR2: SGHAT, FQDESV (reference sequence). The V and J ends lost 5 bases and 1 base respectively, with 10 bases between them.